Sequencing of this T cell receptor (beta chain) was carried out in a study of cytomegalovirus exposure and HLA in healthy donors. In the study overall: Most donors, 70% to 85% of over 350 genotyped, fell in the Caucasian-associated ancestry cluster.

The PCR used 60 Vbeta and 13 Jbeta primers. Profiled with immunoSEQ multiplex PCR; TCRdb holds only in-frame clones, not every one. In the table there are approximately 170,000 clones, roughly 80% of which are singletons. Study-wide results and caveats: TCR beta V- and J-gene trimming was later associated with a missense DCLRE1C variant. Donor immune exposure was known only as CMV serostatus.

This CDR3 has 16 amino acids. J was trimmed by 3 bases and V by 3 bases; bases with no gene match: 11. Looked up from germline, CDR1 is LNHDA and CDR2 is SQIVND (reference sequence). Comments on this clone: The antigen is not known.

Input material: PBMCs. The V and J genes are TRBV19 and TRBJ2-7, with 7 bases lining up with TRBD2. This TCR derives from a male donor in good health and CMV-seronegative. Here the CDR3 reads CASSMGVGLGSYEQYF. The CDR3 DNA sequence: TGTGCCAGTAGTATGGGTGTAGGACTAGGGAGCTACGAGCAGTACTTC.